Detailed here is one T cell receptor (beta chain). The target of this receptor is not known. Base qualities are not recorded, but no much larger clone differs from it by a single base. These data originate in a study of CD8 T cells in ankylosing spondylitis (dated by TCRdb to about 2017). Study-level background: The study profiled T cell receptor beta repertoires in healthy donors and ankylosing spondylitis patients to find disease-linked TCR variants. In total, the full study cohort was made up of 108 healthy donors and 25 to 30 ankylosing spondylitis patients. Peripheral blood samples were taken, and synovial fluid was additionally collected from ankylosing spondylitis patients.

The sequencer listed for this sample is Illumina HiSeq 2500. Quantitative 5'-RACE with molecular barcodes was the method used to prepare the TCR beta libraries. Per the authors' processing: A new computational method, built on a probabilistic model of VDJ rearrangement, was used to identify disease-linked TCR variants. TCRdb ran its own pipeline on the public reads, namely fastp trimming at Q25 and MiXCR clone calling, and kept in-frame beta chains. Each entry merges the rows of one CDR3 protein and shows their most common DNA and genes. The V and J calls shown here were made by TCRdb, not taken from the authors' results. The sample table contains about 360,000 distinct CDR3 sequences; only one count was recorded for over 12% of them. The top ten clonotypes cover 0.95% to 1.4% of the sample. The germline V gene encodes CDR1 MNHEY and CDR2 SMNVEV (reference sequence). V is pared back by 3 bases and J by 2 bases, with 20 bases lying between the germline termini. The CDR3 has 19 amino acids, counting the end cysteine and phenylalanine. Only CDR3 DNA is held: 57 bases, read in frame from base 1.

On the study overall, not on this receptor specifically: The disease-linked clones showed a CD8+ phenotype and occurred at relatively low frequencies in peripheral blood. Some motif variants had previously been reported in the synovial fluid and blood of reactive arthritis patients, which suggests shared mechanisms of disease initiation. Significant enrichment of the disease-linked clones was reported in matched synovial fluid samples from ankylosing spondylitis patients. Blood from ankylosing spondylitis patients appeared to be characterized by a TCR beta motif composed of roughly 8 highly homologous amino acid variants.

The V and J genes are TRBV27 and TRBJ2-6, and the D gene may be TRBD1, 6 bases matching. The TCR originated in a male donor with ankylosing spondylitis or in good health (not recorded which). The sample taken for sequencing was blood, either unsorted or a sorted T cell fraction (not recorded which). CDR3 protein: CASSFSFYRDLTGANVLTF. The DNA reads TGTGCCAGCAGTTTTAGCTTTTACAGGGACCTCACTGGGGCCAACGTCCTGACTTTC.